The present TCR beta chain was sequenced within a study of blood T cell repertoires in COVID-19. Across the whole study: Nucleic acid was either cDNA or gDNA, and it came from T cells, B-cell-depleted T cells, or PBMCs.

The CDR3 runs to 15 residues. The J segment lost 8 bases and the V segment lost 5 bases, leaving 6 bases of the junction unmatched. Germline V gene data show CDR1 as PRHDT and CDR2 as FYEKMQ (reference sequence). In the source study's methods: From reference gene primer amplification, estimates of nucleated cell counts were derived. Only in-frame clones appear in the TCRdb table, and some are missing; sequencing was by immunoSEQ multiplex PCR. The DNA was the basis for D and trimming; V, J and clone size are from that table. The data show 80,000 to 95,000 clones, about 90% seen once. V usage is TRBV13 and J usage is TRBJ2-1, with 13 bases aligning to TRBD2. Sequencing was performed on peripheral blood. The TCR comes from a human donor in a cohort sampled during active COVID-19. CDR3: CASSPRTSGGHEQFF. Here the CDR3 DNA reads TGTGCCAGCAGCCCCCGGACTAGCGGGGGACATGAGCAGTTCTTC.